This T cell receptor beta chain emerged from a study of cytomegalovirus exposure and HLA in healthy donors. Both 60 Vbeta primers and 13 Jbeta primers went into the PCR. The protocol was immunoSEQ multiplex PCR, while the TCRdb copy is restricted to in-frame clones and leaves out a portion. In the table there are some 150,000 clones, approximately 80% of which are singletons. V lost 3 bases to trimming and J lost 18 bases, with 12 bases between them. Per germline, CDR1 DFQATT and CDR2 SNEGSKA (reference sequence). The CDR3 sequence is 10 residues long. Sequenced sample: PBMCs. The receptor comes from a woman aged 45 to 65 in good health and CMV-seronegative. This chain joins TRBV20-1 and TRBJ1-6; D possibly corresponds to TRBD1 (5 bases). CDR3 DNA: TGCAGTGCTAGTAGAGACAGATACCACTTT. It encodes CSASRDRYHF.